This entry concerns a single T cell receptor (beta chain). Antigen: not known. Sample-barcoded 5' priming and a J-beta primer mix drove a second PCR of roughly 7 to 11 cycles. Each cDNA was tagged by a template-switch adaptor containing 12 random nucleotides. MiXCR, run by TCRdb on the 5' RACE reads, gives a single entry per CDR3 protein. The sample carries about 680,000 distinct CDR3 sequences, 49% recorded once. This specimen comes from a study of blood T cells in healthy people across ages. Study outcomes and limitations: Strongly correlated with naive T cell percentage was TCR beta diversity.

J gave up 4 bases and V 6 bases, and 5 bases lay outside the gene matches. Per germline, CDR1 SGDLS and CDR2 YYNGEE. CDR3 length: 14 residues. The chain employs TRBV9 and TRBJ2-3; 10 nucleotides align to TRBD2. The receptor's source is a woman aged 60 to 75 in good health. The specimen was blood. The CDR3 protein is CASTLAGVSDTQYF. CDR3 in DNA: TGTGCCAGCACGCTAGCGGGAGTGTCAGATACGCAGTATTTT.